This entry features one TCR beta chain sequence. Its antigen is not yet known. No base quality values were provided; no much bigger clone lies one nucleotide off. The donors were a few dozen Caucasian individuals from Russia, aged roughly 6 to 90 years, who were systemically healthy. Roughly 9 milliliters of peripheral blood were drawn from each donor into EDTA-treated Vacutainer tubes. Ficoll-Paque density-gradient centrifugation was used to isolate PBMCs, with at least 7 million obtained per sample. Total RNA was extracted from PBMCs with Trizol reagent, with at least 6 micrograms obtained per sample. The percentages of naive CD45RAhigh/CD27high T cells were determined by flow cytometry on a PBMC aliquot from every donor. Receptor libraries were prepared by 5' RACE. Data came from an Illumina HiSeq 2500. A second PCR of about 6 to 11 cycles was performed with a sample-barcoded 5' primer and a J-beta primer mix. A unique molecular identifier was introduced onto each TCR beta cDNA molecule by a template-switch 5' adaptor carrying 12 random nucleotides. At least 2.5 million CDR3-containing paired-end reads were obtained from each sample. First-strand cDNA synthesis was performed from all RNA using the Mint cDNA synthesis kit, with priming by a TRBC-specific oligonucleotide. Following uracil-DNA glycosylase treatment, a first 18-cycle PCR with universal primers M1SS and BC2_uni_R was performed on all cDNA. The study's own analysis went as follows. For normalization, 1 million high-quality reads, each with a distinct molecular identifier, were randomly selected from each sample. Reads sharing molecular identifiers were discarded rather than binned into consensus sequences. CDR3 identification, clonotype clustering and error correction used MiTCR with a Q25 quality threshold and the strictest error-elimination algorithm. Lower-bound total TCR beta diversity was estimated with a nonparametric unseen species model using Euler transformation. Using fastp at Q25 and MiXCR, TCRdb reprocessed the public reads and kept productive beta chains. Each CDR3 protein appears once, grouped with its most common genes and DNA. The V and J calls and clone size come from TCRdb's table, not from the authors' own analysis. This sample comprises approximately 1,000,000 distinct CDR3 sequences, more than 40% of them detected only once. The top ten constitute approximately 17% of the sample.

The data were obtained in a study of blood T cells in healthy people across ages (dated by TCRdb to about 2015). Turning to the overall study: In model experiments, roughly one uniquely barcoded TCR beta cDNA molecule per two T cells was captured by template switching. Using deep sequencing normalized with unique cDNA molecular identifiers, the study measured how TCR beta repertoire diversity changes with age. Donors were grouped into four age groups: young (average approximately 16 years), middle-aged (39), aged (around 60) and long-lived (82). To avoid experimental bias, donors of different ages were randomly spread across the sequencing lanes. For two donors (one aged 18 to 29 and one aged 80 or older), the study analyzed two additional independent replicas of 1 million unique cDNA reads from the same blood draw. Study-wide findings and limitations: As age increased, observed TCR beta diversity per million T cells dropped in a roughly linear way, and a significant reduction was already evident by age about 40. Because profiling used bulk unsorted PBMCs, naive and antigen-experienced compartments could not be compared conclusively. Estimates of total diversity based on one million sequenced T cells were considered lower bounds and underestimates. Because the CMV infection status of the donors was unknown, age-related changes in expanded clonotypes may potentially have been confounded. There was a strong correlation between observed TCR beta diversity and the percentage of naive T cells measured by flow cytometry. The long-lived group showed more naive CD4+ T cells, fewer expanded clones and increased TCR diversity than the aged group, suggesting age selection.

Sequences were obtained from blood. The TCR was taken from a woman between 55 and 75 years old in good health.

The nucleotide sequence is given as TGTGCCAGCAGCTTCTCGCGGTCCTACACAGATACGCAGTATTTT. Translated, this gives CASSFSRSYTDTQYF. The chain is assembled from TRBV7-6 and TRBJ2-3; there is no confident call for the D gene. V is cut by 3 bases and J by 2 bases, and the space between the germline ends is 12 bases. The germline V gene yields SGHVS for CDR1 and FNYEAQ for CDR2. Counted from cysteine to phenylalanine, this CDR3 has 15 amino acids. Only the CDR3 part of the read is kept: 45 bases, read in frame from the first base.